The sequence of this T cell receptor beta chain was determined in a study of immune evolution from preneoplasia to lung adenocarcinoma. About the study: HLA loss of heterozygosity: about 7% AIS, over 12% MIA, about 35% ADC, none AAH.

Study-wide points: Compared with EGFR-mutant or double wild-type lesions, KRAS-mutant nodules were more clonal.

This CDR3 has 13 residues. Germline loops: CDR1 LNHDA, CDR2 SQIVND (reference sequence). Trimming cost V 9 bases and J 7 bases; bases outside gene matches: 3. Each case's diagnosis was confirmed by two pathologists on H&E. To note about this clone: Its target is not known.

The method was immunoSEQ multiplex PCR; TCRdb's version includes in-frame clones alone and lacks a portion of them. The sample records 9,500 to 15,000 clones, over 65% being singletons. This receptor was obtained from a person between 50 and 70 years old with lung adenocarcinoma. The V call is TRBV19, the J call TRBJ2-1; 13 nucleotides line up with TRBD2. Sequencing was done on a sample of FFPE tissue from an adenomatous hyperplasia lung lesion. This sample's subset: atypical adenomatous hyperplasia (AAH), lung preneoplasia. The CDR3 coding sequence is TGTGCCAGCGAGGGACTAGCGGGGAATGAGCAGTTCTTC. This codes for CASEGLAGNEQFF.